These 16 T cell receptor beta chains came from one sample sequenced in a study of human T cells and chemical hapten exposure. TCRdb recomputed calls from the RACE reads with MiXCR, one row per CDR3 protein. The sample contains 45,000 or so distinct CDR3 sequences, roughly 4.2% of which appear only once. Time point indicated: healthy volunteer bleed at 2 weeks. Unseparated into fractions, whole blood served as the source from which total RNA was extracted. Sequencing was carried out using whole blood. Receptors were obtained from a human donor in good health. Some clones in this sample may be carry-over from other donors' samples.

The J gene is TRBJ2-7, the V gene TRBV5-1; D not resolved. V was shortened by 4 bases and J by 4 bases, with 21 bases between the two germline ends. Germline lookup yields CDR1 SGHRS and CDR2 YFSETQ. The CDR3 runs 16 residues. Here the CDR3 reads CASSQAETPGGYEQYF. The CDR3 nucleotides are TGCGCCAGCAGCCAAGCCGAGACTCCCGGCGGTTACGAGCAGTACTTC.

The V call is TRBV5-1, the J call TRBJ1-1; D ambiguous. Germline CDR1 reads SGHRS; CDR2 reads YFSETQ. With 0 bases removed from V and 11 bases from J, the gap between germline ends came to 8 bases. The CDR3 has 11 residues. The CDR3 loop is CASSLGRRAFF. CDR3 DNA: TGCGCCAGCAGCTTGGGGAGGCGGGCTTTCTTT.

This clonotype was seen repeatedly, ten times or more. The chain employs TRBV6-5 and TRBJ1-3; TRBD1 aligns across 8 bases. With 4 bases clipped from V and 0 bases from J, the junction kept 5 bases outside the gene matches. Per the germline V gene, CDR1 is MNHEY and CDR2 is SVGAGI. The CDR3 length is 16 residues. The CDR3 nucleotides read TGTGCCAGCAGTTTCGGACAGGGAACCTCTGGAAACACCATATATTTT. Encoded protein: CASSFGQGTSGNTIYF.

In its sample, this clonotype was seen many times. The chain joins TRBV10-2 to TRBJ1-1, with D unresolved. Germline-derived CDR1 and CDR2 are WSHSY and SAAADI. V lost 4 bases and J 4 bases, leaving 10 bases between the germline ends. The length of the CDR3 is 13 residues. Written as DNA, the CDR3 is TGCGCCAGCAGTGCCGAGGTTTTCACTGAAGCTTTCTTT. Amino acids: CASSAEVFTEAFF.

There are a few counts of this clonotype. The J gene is TRBJ2-3, the V gene TRBV11-2; D unresolved. CDR3 size: 14 residues. Trimming cost V 3 bases and J 2 bases, with 9 bases left between them. CDR1 and CDR2 from the germline V gene are SGHAT and FQNNGV. The chain's CDR3 is CASSFRQDTDTQYF. CDR3 DNA: TGTGCCAGCAGCTTTAGGCAGGACACAGATACGCAGTATTTT.

This clonotype came up many times. The chain recombines TRBV5-4 with TRBJ2-5, with 7 bases identical to TRBD2. Germline V gene lookup returns CDR1 SGHNT and CDR2 YYREEE (reference sequence). CDR3 length: 14 residues. In DNA, the CDR3 is TGTGCTAGTGGCGGCGGGGGAGCATTGGAGACCCAGTACTTC. Translation: CASGGGGALETQYF.

In this sample, this clonotype turned up many times. V is TRBV2 and J is TRBJ1-5, with TRBD1 matching over 7 bases. This CDR3 is 14 amino acids long. Germline V CDR1 and CDR2: SNHLY, FYNNEI. Trimming removed 6 bases from V and 7 bases from J; junction bases left unmatched: 9. The DNA of the CDR3 is TGTGCCAGCAGCAAGGCCACAGGGGAGCAGCCCCAGCATTTT. Residues: CASSKATGEQPQHF.

At least ten counts were recorded for this clonotype. The V and J genes are TRBV6-6 and TRBJ2-2, with 7 nucleotides matching TRBD2. The CDR3 extends over 14 amino acids. CDR1 and CDR2 (germline): MNHNY, SVGAGI (reference sequence). With 6 bases clipped from V and 3 bases from J, the junction kept 4 bases outside the gene matches. The CDR3: CASRSAGHTGELFF. The DNA for the CDR3 is TGTGCCAGCAGATCAGCGGGACACACCGGGGAGCTGTTTTTT.

This clonotype was observed many times. The chain recombines TRBV7-9 with TRBJ1-6; D not resolved. This CDR3 contains 14 residues. CDR1 SEHNR and CDR2 FQNEAQ come from the germline V gene (reference sequence). Trimming took off 2 bases at V and 4 bases at J, with 6 bases between the two ends. The CDR3 region is CASSLPGYNSPLHF. In nucleotides, the CDR3 is TGTGCCAGCAGCTTACCGGGATATAATTCACCCCTCCACTTT.

This clonotype was seen repeatedly, ten times or more. The chain couples TRBV7-8 to TRBJ2-1; either TRBD1 or TRBD2 may fit D (5 bases each). Between the trimmed V and J ends, which lost 8 bases and 0 bases, there was a span of 23 bases. Germline values: CDR1 SGHVS, CDR2 FQNEAQ. The length of the CDR3 is 18 residues. CDR3 loop: CASRKGVGVSSSYNEQFF. CDR3 nucleotide sequence: TGTGCCAGCCGCAAGGGAGTGGGGGTCTCGAGCTCCTACAATGAGCAGTTCTTC.

This clonotype was observed a handful of times. V is TRBV14 and J is TRBJ1-3; TRBD1 matches 8 bases. V shed 4 bases and J 1 base; nucleotides not matched to a gene: 15. The germline V gene has CDR1 SGHDN and CDR2 FVKESK. CDR3 length: 19 amino acids. As DNA, the CDR3 is TGTGCCAGCAGCCGACGGGACAGGAGGGCCCGCATATCTGGAAACACCATATATTTT. This sequence encodes CASSRRDRRARISGNTIYF.

This clonotype was counted many times. The chain combines TRBV28 with TRBJ2-1; the match to TRBD2 covers 9 bases. V lost 4 bases to trimming and J lost 10 bases; unmatched junction nucleotides: 8. This CDR3 contains 14 residues. Germline lookup yields CDR1 MDHEN and CDR2 SYDVKM. The CDR3 loop is CASSSAGGTGEQFF. The CDR3 DNA is TGTGCCAGCAGTTCAGCGGGAGGCACGGGGGAGCAGTTCTTC.

This clonotype was observed many times. This chain uses TRBV11-2 with TRBJ1-5; D is unclear. Trimming removed 7 bases at V and 9 bases at J, with 16 bases between. CDR1 is SGHAT, CDR2 FQNNGV, per germline. The CDR3 is made up of 13 amino acids. CDR3 sequence reads: CASTVDTGWPQHF. The DNA of the CDR3 is TGTGCCAGCACCGTCGACACCGGTTGGCCCCAGCATTTT.

This clonotype was counted ten times or more. V gene TRBV28 combines with J gene TRBJ1-5; tentatively, D is TRBD1 (5 bases). Germline V CDR1 and CDR2: MDHEN, SYDVKM. V was trimmed by 10 bases and J by 6 bases, leaving 10 bases between them. CDR3 length: 11 residues. CDR3 amino acids: CATRAGQPQHF. The CDR3 coding sequence is TGTGCCACCAGGGCAGGTCAGCCCCAGCATTTT.

This clonotype was detected only a few times. CDR3 nucleotide sequence: TGTGCCAGCAGTTTGTACAGAAATCAGCCCCAGCATTTT. It codes for CASSLYRNQPQHF. The rearrangement joins TRBV28 to TRBJ1-5; D not resolved. The CDR3 is made up of 13 amino acids. Germline values: CDR1 MDHEN, CDR2 SYDVKM. Trimming pared 3 bases from V and 4 bases from J, leaving 7 bases between.

A remark on this clonotype: A much larger clone sits a single nucleotide away, making a read error possible. The CDR3 DNA is TGCAGTGCTAGATTGGCTAGCGGGAAGGCAGATACGCAGTATTTT. It codes for CSARLASGKADTQYF. V gene TRBV20-1 combines with J gene TRBJ2-3, with 9 nucleotides matching TRBD2. The trim removed 2 bases at V and 4 bases at J, leaving 7 bases unmatched. The CDR3 extends over 15 amino acids. CDR1 is DFQATT and CDR2 is SNEGSKA in the germline V gene (reference sequence).